One sample yielded the 6 T cell receptor beta chains listed below, sequenced in a study of T cells in localized non-small cell lung cancer. This table comes from immunoSEQ multiplex PCR, and its TCRdb copy is limited to in-frame clones, with some not included. This repertoire shows roughly 39,000 clones, roughly 90% found once; its top ten account for roughly 10%. Sequenced here: PBMCs, sampled before any cancer treatment. The receptors here all came from a woman between 40 and 69 years old with stage II lung adenocarcinoma.

The V call is TRBV7-9, the J call TRBJ1-1; 9 bases align to TRBD1. V lost 4 bases to trimming and J lost 5 bases; unmatched junction nucleotides: 8. Germline V gives CDR1 SEHNR, CDR2 FQNEAQ (reference sequence). The CDR3 totals 15 residues. The CDR3 loop reads CASSSPGQGWTEAFF. CDR3 sequence (DNA): TGTGCCAGCAGCTCTCCGGGACAGGGTTGGACTGAAGCTTTCTTT.

The V and J genes are TRBV19 and TRBJ1-3; tentative D call: TRBD1 (6 bases). This CDR3 has 14 amino acids. The V gene lost 6 bases and the J gene lost 1 base, with 10 bases spanning the gap. Germline CDR1 LNHDA, CDR2 SQIVND (reference sequence). CDR3 nucleotide sequence: TGTGCCAGTAGCCGCACAGGGTCTGGAAACACCATATATTTT. This gives the protein CASSRTGSGNTIYF.

The V call is TRBV7-9, the J call TRBJ2-7, with 8 bases fitting TRBD2. After removal of 3 bases from V and 2 bases from J, the junction contained 6 bases not matched to a gene. The CDR3 loop spans 15 amino acids. Germline V CDR1 and CDR2: SEHNR, FQNEAQ (reference sequence). The CDR3: CASSLGGRPTYEQYF. The CDR3 DNA follows: TGTGCCAGCAGCTTGGGCGGGAGGCCCACCTACGAGCAGTACTTC.

V gene TRBV7-9 combines with J gene TRBJ1-1; TRBD1 might be the D (5 bases). Trimming pared 5 bases from V and 1 base from J, leaving 17 bases between. This CDR3 is 16 amino acids long. In germline, CDR1 is SEHNR, CDR2 FQNEAQ (reference sequence). CDR3 loop: CASSPEGTHPNTEAFF. As DNA, the CDR3 is TGTGCCAGCAGCCCGGAGGGGACCCACCCGAACACTGAAGCTTTCTTT.

This chain uses TRBV23-1 with TRBJ2-7; D perhaps matches TRBD1 (6 bases). TRBV23-1 is annotated as an ORF whose role is uncertain. With 8 bases removed from V and 3 bases from J, the gap between germline ends came to 35 bases. The CDR3 consists of 20 residues. The CDR3 here is CASSRLRSPTGCKPHYEQYF. In DNA form, the CDR3 reads TGCGCCAGCTCACGCCTTAGATCTCCGACAGGTTGTAAACCTCACTACGAGCAGTACTTC.

V is TRBV6-1 and J is TRBJ2-7, with D perhaps TRBD1 (6 bases). The CDR3 covers 14 residues. Per the germline V gene, CDR1 is MNHNS and CDR2 is SASEGT. Trimming shortened V by 10 bases and J by 3 bases, and 19 bases separated the two germline ends. The CDR3 DNA follows: TGTGCCACCTCTACAGGGATGGTAATCTACGAGCAGTACTTC. This gives the protein CATSTGMVIYEQYF.